This T cell receptor beta chain was sequenced during a study of a mutant IDH1 vaccine in newly diagnosed glioma. Overall study context: Before enrollment, the patients had been treated with radiotherapy alone, temozolomide alone, or both together. Most of them had received both. Regarding the study as a whole: Vaccination induced immune responses in around 95% of patients. Apparently unrelated to pseudoprogression were changes in the top peripheral T cell clonotypes.

This clone was seen only once. Its antigen is as yet unknown. Profiled with immunoSEQ multiplex PCR; TCRdb holds only in-frame clones, not every one. The table lists roughly 86,000 clones, over 75% of them singletons. Time point defined: baseline, week 1 (first vaccination visit). Described treatment: pre-vaccination baseline after standard-of-care therapy. Patients carried new grade 3 or 4 IDH1-mutant astrocytomas lacking nuclear ATRX. Trimming cost V 4 bases and J 4 bases; bases outside gene matches: 15. The CDR3 is 17 amino acids. The germline V gene encodes CDR1 LGHNA and CDR2 YNFKEQ. The receptor's source is a man aged 40-55 years with glioma. The rearrangement links TRBV4-2 to TRBJ2-7; 8 bases fit TRBD2. Source: PBMCs, taken from a glioma patient treated with radiotherapy, temozolomide or both. CDR3 amino acids: CASSRLVDSGVGYEQYF. CDR3 sequence (DNA): TGTGCCAGCAGCCGCCTGGTGGATAGCGGGGTCGGGTACGAGCAGTACTTC.